This TCR beta chain was profiled in a study of blood T cell repertoires in COVID-19. As for the study in general: Sources were T cells, B-cell-depleted T cells, or PBMCs; the material itself was cDNA or gDNA.

This table comes from immunoSEQ multiplex PCR, and its TCRdb copy is limited to in-frame clones, with some not included. The top ten clones hold roughly 2.6% of a sample with about 280,000 clones, less than 85% of them seen once. The CDR3 totals 18 residues. The sequence was obtained from a woman in her forties or fifties who had recovered from COVID-19. V is TRBV21-1 and J is TRBJ2-7; TRBD2, the D gene given by the table, was not confirmed from the DNA. TRBV21-1 is a pseudogene. The sample was PBMCs or T cells enriched from blood (not recorded which). In nucleotides, the CDR3 is TGTGCCAGCAGCAAAGACACCGTCGCGGATGAAGACGAAGCCGAGCAGTACTTC. Its translation is CASSKDTVADEDEAEQYF.